The 18 T cell receptor beta chains in this list originate from one sample, sequenced in a study of memory CD4+ T cells and cytomegalovirus serostatus. Single viable CD3+CD4+CD8-CD45RO+ cells were sorted as the memory CD4+ T cells. The protocol was immunoSEQ multiplex PCR, while the TCRdb copy is restricted to in-frame clones and leaves out a portion. The sample holds roughly 40,000 clones, 78% seen once. Sample: memory CD4+ T cells from blood. These receptors were taken from an adult in good health and CMV-seronegative.

The rearrangement uses TRBV30 and TRBJ2-1; 12 nucleotides align to TRBD2. CDR3 length equals 15 residues. V was clipped by 8 bases and J by 1 base; unmatched bases: 6. Germline-derived CDR1 and CDR2 are GTSNPN and SVGIG (reference sequence). The CDR3 DNA is TGTGCCAGTAGACTAGCGGGGGTTTCCTACAATGAGCAGTTCTTC. It encodes CASRLAGVSYNEQFF.

The V call is TRBV19, the J call TRBJ1-5, with D uncertain. This CDR3 has 15 residues. From germline, CDR1 is LNHDA and CDR2 SQIVND (reference sequence). Trimming stripped 0 bases from V and 4 bases from J, with 10 bases between. The CDR3 DNA reads as TGTGCCAGTAGTATAGAGGGGTACAGTAATCAGCCCCAGCATTTT. Protein sequence: CASSIEGYSNQPQHF.

This chain joins TRBV13 and TRBJ2-2; D not certain. The V gene's germline CDR1 is PRHDT and CDR2 FYEKMQ (reference sequence). V shed 4 bases and J shed 0 bases, with 15 bases lying between them. The CDR3 runs to 17 residues. The CDR3 DNA reads TGTGCCAGCAGCTCTAATCCGTCGGCCGCGAACACCGGGGAGCTGTTTTTT. Translating gives CASSSNPSAANTGELFF.

The chain couples TRBV25-1 to TRBJ2-5; maybe TRBD1 (6 bases). The germline V gene encodes CDR1 MGHDK and CDR2 SYGVNS. Trimming pared 3 bases from V and 1 base from J, leaving 9 bases between. This CDR3 is 14 amino acids long. The CDR3: CASSDRGPQETQYF. The CDR3 DNA reads as TGTGCCAGCAGTGACAGGGGACCCCAAGAGACCCAGTACTTC.

The chain recombines TRBV7-2 with TRBJ1-1, with 9 bases aligning to TRBD1. In germline, CDR1 is SGHTA, CDR2 FQGNSA. J gave up 5 bases and V 6 bases, and 4 bases lay outside the gene matches. The CDR3 length is 13 residues. CDR3 sequence: CASRGTGKTEAFF. The DNA of the CDR3 is TGTGCCAGCAGGGGGACAGGGAAGACTGAAGCTTTCTTT.

This clone has just a few counts. The J gene is TRBJ1-1, the V gene TRBV6-4, with D perhaps TRBD1 (5 bases). The germline V gene encodes CDR1 MRHNA and CDR2 SNTAGT. This CDR3 contains 14 residues. V was clipped by 0 bases and J by 5 bases, with 10 bases between them. The CDR3 coding sequence is TGTGCCAGCAGTGACTCGGGAGGGGAAACTGAAGCTTTCTTT. The encoded protein is CASSDSGGETEAFF.

In the case of this clone: The junction departs from the called germline gene at one end, perhaps through a read error. This chain uses TRBV18 with TRBJ1-4; D remains unclear. CDR1 is KGHSH, CDR2 LQKENI, per germline. The CDR3 is made up of 12 amino acids. In DNA, the CDR3 is TGTGCCAGCTCACCACAGAATGAAAGACTGTTTTTT. It encodes CASSPQNERLFF.

This clone has more than one count but fewer than ten. The chain recombines TRBV9 with TRBJ1-4, with a weak D call TRBD1 (6 bases). Trimming pared 1 base from V and 7 bases from J, leaving 14 bases between. This CDR3 is 15 amino acids long. Germline V gene sequence: CDR1 SGDLS, CDR2 YYNGEE. CDR3 in DNA: TGTGCCAGCAGCGTATTGGGGGGCATAAGTGAAAAACTGTTTTTT. This encodes CASSVLGGISEKLFF.

The chain combines TRBV19 with TRBJ1-1; 7 bases agree with TRBD1. Trimming at V came to 8 bases and at J to 5 bases, leaving 11 bases not matched to a gene. The CDR3 covers 14 residues. The V gene's germline CDR1 is LNHDA and CDR2 SQIVND (reference sequence). CDR3 protein: CASVRRDSSTEAFF. CDR3 bases: TGTGCCAGTGTTCGGCGGGACAGTAGTACTGAAGCTTTCTTT.

This sequence joins TRBV10-3 and TRBJ1-1, with D hard to call. Germline CDR1 reads ENHRY; CDR2 reads SYGVKD. This CDR3 region has 14 residues. Trimming pared 2 bases from V and 4 bases from J, leaving 11 bases between. The CDR3 bases are TGTGCCATCAGTGAGGACGGGAAGGGCACTGAAGCTTTCTTT. Protein sequence: CAISEDGKGTEAFF.

V gene TRBV11-2 combines with J gene TRBJ2-7, with TRBD1 matching over 7 bases. Per the germline V gene, CDR1 is SGHAT and CDR2 is FQNNGV. The CDR3 extends over 15 amino acids. Trimming at V came to 1 base and at J to 5 bases, leaving 8 bases not matched to a gene. The CDR3 loop reads CASSLAWTGVHEQYF. The CDR3 nucleotides are TGTGCCAGCAGCTTAGCGTGGACAGGAGTCCACGAGCAGTACTTC.

This sequence joins TRBV19 and TRBJ1-2; TRBD1 is a possible D gene (5 bases). This CDR3 is built from 13 residues. V was trimmed by 5 bases and J by 2 bases, leaving 9 bases between them. In germline, CDR1 is LNHDA, CDR2 SQIVND (reference sequence). The CDR3 sequence is CASSPRGNYGYTF. CDR3 DNA sequence: TGTGCCAGTAGTCCACGGGGGAACTATGGCTACACCTTC.

The chain links TRBV5-4 to TRBJ1-1; D unclear. CDR3 length equals 17 residues. Trimming took 4 bases from V and 1 from J, leaving 20 bases between them. Germline CDR1 and CDR2: SGHNT and YYREEE (reference sequence). CDR3 residues: CASSQRLMGSRNTEAFF. The CDR3 DNA follows: TGTGCCAGCAGCCAACGATTAATGGGGAGTAGGAACACTGAAGCTTTCTTT.

The rearrangement uses TRBV10-3 and TRBJ1-1; TRBD1 matches at 9 bases. Per germline, CDR1 ENHRY and CDR2 SYGVKD. Trimming cost V 6 bases and J 4 bases; bases outside gene matches: 12. The CDR3 extends over 16 amino acids. The CDR3 DNA follows: TGTGCCATCAGCGGGGACAGGGAAGCCTTGGCCACTGAAGCTTTCTTT. Translation gives CAISGDREALATEAFF.

This sequence joins TRBV21-1 and TRBJ2-1; the DNA was not compared with TRBD2, the D call given in the table. TRBV21-1 constitutes a pseudogene. The CDR3 has 14 residues. CDR3 coding DNA: TGTGCCAGCAGCAAAGGGTCAAGGAGTAATGAGCAGTTCTTC. It is translated as CASSKGSRSNEQFF.

This clone was detected only a few times. The chain uses TRBV30 and TRBJ1-4; D not resolved. The ends were cut back, 0 bases at V and 2 bases at J, with 7 bases in the middle. CDR3 size: 14 residues. The germline V gene has CDR1 GTSNPN and CDR2 SVGIG (reference sequence). The CDR3 DNA reads as TGTGCCTGGAGTGTGGAACACACTAATGAAAAACTGTTTTTT. Protein: CAWSVEHTNEKLFF.

The V gene is TRBV19, the J gene TRBJ2-3; 8 nucleotides agree with TRBD2. J was trimmed by 4 bases and V by 5 bases; bases with no gene match: 14. Germline V gives CDR1 LNHDA, CDR2 SQIVND (reference sequence). This CDR3 has 17 residues. The CDR3 sequence: CASSPPFRAGGPDTQYF. For the CDR3, the DNA is TGTGCCAGTAGTCCGCCTTTTAGGGCGGGAGGCCCAGATACGCAGTATTTT.

The rearrangement joins TRBV19 to TRBJ2-1, with 7 bases aligning to TRBD2. The V segment lost 6 bases and the J segment 0 bases; nucleotides outside the gene matches: 8. This CDR3 region has 16 residues. Germline CDR1 LNHDA, CDR2 SQIVND (reference sequence). The CDR3 sequence is CASRPHGLDSYNEQFF. DNA of the CDR3: TGTGCCAGTAGACCTCATGGACTAGACTCCTACAATGAGCAGTTCTTC. Full variable domain (remainder filled in from reference TRBV19 and TRBJ2-1): DGGITQSPKYLFRKEGQNVTLSCEQNLNHDAMYWYRQDPGQGLRLIYYSQIVNDFQKGDIAEGYSVSREKKESFPLTVTSAQKNPTAFYLCASRPHGLDSYNEQFFGPGTRLTVL.